This T cell receptor (beta chain) was profiled in a study of regulatory T cells in long-lasting Graves disease. Study findings and constraints: Gene preferences differed: TRBV28, TRBJ1-2, TRBJ2-5 in persistent cases. Researchers examined only peripheral blood and not thyroid tissue.

On this clonotype: Its cognate antigen is unknown.

There are 20 residues in the CDR3. The V gene's germline CDR1 is SGHTA and CDR2 FQGTGA. V gave up 4 bases and J gave up 4 bases; unmatched junction bases: 16. The sample's time point: newly diagnosed GD, antithyroid drugs for less than 3 months. PBMC-derived RNA was used for the TCR library. A blood draw put around 9.1 milliliters of peripheral blood into EDTA tubes. Arm-PCR of CDR3 regions with iRepertoire HTBI primers generated TCR beta libraries. Original handling: Identification across samples found fewer than 65 TRBV and some 13 TRBJ segments. TCRdb itself ran the multiplex PCR reads through MiXCR, one entry per CDR3 protein. What appears here as the V and J calls and clone size reflects TCRdb's work, not the paper's. The table includes around 420,000 distinct CDR3 sequences, 15% to 18% detected once.

The sequence derives from a female donor with Graves disease. The chain joins TRBV7-3 to TRBJ2-2, with 12 bases lining up with TRBD2. Sequenced here: peripheral blood mononuclear cells (PBMCs), sampled at new diagnosis, from a patient treated with antithyroid drugs. The chain's CDR3 is CASSSPRGLAGGRPTGELFF. The CDR3, as DNA: TGTGCCAGCAGCTCCCCGCGAGGGCTAGCGGGAGGGCGTCCCACCGGGGAGCTGTTTTTT.